This record looks at one TCR beta chain sequence and its context. Donation came from healthy HIV-negative adults that had no recent acute infections or vaccinations. This entry is derived from a study of shared clonotypes between healthy human individuals. The length of the CDR3 is 13 residues. Germline CDR1 and CDR2: MNHEY and SVGAGI. J lost 5 bases, V lost 5 bases, and 5 bases had no gene match. Assay runs were performed at deep level. What was sequenced on ten immunoSEQ deep assay plates was unsorted PBMC DNA. Assay: immunoSEQ multiplex PCR; the TCRdb copy retains only in-frame clones and omits some. The sample contains about 490,000 clones, around 80% of which appear only once.

This TCR derives from a woman aged 40 to 50 in good health. Some clones in this sample may be carry-over from other donors' samples. The chain couples TRBV6-5 to TRBJ2-7; TRBD1 aligns across 8 bases. Material: PBMCs. The CDR3 loop is CASSRTGSNEQYF. For the CDR3, the DNA is TGTGCCAGCAGTCGGACAGGGAGCAACGAGCAGTACTTC.